This TCR beta chain emerged from a study of T cells after posttransplantation cyclophosphamide. Whole-study findings and limits: Blood and skin or GI T cell repertoires showed limited TRB overlap. Later post-transplant blood repertoires were often dominated by donor CD8+ memory clones.

The germline V gene has CDR1 MNHNY and CDR2 SVGAGI (reference sequence). V was pared by 7 bases and J by 5 bases, with 6 bases of the junction left unmatched. The CDR3 length is 14 residues. Cells defined as naive were viable CD3+CD4+ or CD3+CD8+ and CCR7+CD45RA+CD45RO-CD95-CD27+CD28+. Peripheral blood was collected from the related graft donor on the marrow donation day. On this clone itself: Its target is unknown.

Method: immunoSEQ multiplex PCR; TCRdb's copy keeps in-frame clones and lacks some. The table includes more than 30,000 clones, 80% to 95% detected once. The chain employs TRBV6-6 and TRBJ2-7; 12 bases are a match to TRBD2. Material: naive CD4+ T cells sorted from PBMCs. The receptor was derived from a woman aged 60 to 75 in good health, CMV-negative, and a related stem cell transplant donor. The CDR3 coding sequence is TGTGCCAGCATACAGACTAGCGGGGGCCACGAGCAGTACTTC. It is translated as CASIQTSGGHEQYF.